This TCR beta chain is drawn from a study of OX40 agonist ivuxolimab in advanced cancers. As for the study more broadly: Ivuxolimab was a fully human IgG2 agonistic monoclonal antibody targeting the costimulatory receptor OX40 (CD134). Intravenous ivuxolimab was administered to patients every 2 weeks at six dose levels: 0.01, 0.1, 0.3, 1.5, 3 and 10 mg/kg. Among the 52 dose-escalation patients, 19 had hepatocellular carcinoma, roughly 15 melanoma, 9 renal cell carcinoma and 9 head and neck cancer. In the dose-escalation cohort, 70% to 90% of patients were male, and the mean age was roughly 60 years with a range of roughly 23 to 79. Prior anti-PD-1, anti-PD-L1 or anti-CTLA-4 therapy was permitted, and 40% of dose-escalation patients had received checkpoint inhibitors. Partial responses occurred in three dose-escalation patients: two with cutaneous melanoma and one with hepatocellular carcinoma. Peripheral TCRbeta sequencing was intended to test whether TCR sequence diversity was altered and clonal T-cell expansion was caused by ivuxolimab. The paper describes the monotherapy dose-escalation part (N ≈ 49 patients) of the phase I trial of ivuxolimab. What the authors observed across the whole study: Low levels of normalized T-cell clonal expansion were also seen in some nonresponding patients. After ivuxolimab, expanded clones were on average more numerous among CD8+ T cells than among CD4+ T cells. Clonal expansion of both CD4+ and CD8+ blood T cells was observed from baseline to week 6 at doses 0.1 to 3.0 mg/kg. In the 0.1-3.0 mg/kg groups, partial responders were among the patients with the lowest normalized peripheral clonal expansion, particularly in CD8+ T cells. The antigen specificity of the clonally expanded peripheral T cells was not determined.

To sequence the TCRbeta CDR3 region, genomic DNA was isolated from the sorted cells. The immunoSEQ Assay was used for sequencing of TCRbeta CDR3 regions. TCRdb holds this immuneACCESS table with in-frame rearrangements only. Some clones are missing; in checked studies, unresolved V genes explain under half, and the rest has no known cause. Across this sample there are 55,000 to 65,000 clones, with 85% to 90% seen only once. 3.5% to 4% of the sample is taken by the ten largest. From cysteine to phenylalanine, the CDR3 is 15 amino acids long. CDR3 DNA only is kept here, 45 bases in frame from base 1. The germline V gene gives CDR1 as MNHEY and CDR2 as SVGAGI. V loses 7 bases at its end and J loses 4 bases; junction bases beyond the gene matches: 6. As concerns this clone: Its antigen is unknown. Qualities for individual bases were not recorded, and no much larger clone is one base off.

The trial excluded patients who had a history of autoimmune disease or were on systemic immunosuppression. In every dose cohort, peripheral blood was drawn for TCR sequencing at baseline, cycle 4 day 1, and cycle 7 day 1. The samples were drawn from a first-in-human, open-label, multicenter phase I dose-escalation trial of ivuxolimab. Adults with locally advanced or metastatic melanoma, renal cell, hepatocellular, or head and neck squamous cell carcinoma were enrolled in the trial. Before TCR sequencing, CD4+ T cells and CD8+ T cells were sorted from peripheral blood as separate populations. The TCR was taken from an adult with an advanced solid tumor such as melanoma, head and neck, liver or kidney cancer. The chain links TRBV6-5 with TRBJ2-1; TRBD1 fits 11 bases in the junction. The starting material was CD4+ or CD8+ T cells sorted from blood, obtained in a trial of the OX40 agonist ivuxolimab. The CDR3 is CASTLRDRGYNEQFF. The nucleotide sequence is TGTGCCAGCACTCTCCGGGACAGGGGGTACAATGAGCAGTTCTTC.